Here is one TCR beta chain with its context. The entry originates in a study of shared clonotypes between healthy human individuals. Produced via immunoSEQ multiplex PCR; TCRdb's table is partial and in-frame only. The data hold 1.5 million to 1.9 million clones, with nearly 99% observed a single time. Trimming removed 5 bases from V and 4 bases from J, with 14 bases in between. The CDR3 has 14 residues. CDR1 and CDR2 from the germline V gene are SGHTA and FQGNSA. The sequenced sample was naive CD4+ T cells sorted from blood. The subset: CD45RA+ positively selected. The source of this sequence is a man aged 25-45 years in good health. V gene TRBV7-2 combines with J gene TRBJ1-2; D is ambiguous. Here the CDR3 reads CASSPPNTGYGYTF. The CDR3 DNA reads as TGTGCCAGCAGCCCCCCAAACACCGGCTATGGCTACACCTTC.